The clone carrying this T cell receptor beta chain occurred many times. Its specificity is unknown. This specimen comes from a study of T cells in Graves' hyperthyroidism and ophthalmopathy. Whole-study findings and limits: A model of 13 V-J features distinguished ophthalmopathy from stable hyperthyroidism.

The CDR3 spans 16 residues. Unmatched junction bases numbered 4, after V lost 4 bases and J lost 0 bases. The germline V gene has CDR1 MDHEN and CDR2 SYDVKM. Amplified TCR beta CDR3 regions came from RNA transcripts. First-round RT-PCR targeting the TCR CDR3 was performed with the HTBI primer set. Each CDR3 protein gets one entry after TCRdb re-called the multiplex PCR reads with MiXCR. The sample lists about 740,000 distinct CDR3 sequences; 14% were seen once. An absence of ophthalmopathy progression within 18 months meant stable Graves' hyperthyroidism. Patients were aged 18 to 65, had disease duration under 2 months, and had newly diagnosed hyperthyroidism. Uncontrolled infection, other autoimmune disease, pregnancy or lactation barred patients from enrollment.

Sequenced material: blood. This sequence was found in a woman under 30 with Graves' hyperthyroidism. The V call is TRBV28, the J call TRBJ2-7; 12 bases fit TRBD2. DNA of the CDR3: TGTGCCAGCAGTTCACTAGCGGGAGGACACTCCTACGAGCAGTACTTC. Translated, it gives CASSSLAGGHSYEQYF.